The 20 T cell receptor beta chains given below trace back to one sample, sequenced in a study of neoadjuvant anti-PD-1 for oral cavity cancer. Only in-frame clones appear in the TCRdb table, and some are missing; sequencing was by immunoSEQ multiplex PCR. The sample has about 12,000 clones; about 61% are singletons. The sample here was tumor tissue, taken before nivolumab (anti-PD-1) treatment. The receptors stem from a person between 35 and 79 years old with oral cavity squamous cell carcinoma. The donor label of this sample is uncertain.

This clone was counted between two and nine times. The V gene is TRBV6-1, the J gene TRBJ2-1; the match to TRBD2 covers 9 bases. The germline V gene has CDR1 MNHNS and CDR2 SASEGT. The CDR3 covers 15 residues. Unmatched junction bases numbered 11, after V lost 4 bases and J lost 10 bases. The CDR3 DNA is TGTGCCAGCAGTGCAGCGGGAGGCCGTCTAGGAGAGCAGTTCTTC. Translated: CASSAAGGRLGEQFF.

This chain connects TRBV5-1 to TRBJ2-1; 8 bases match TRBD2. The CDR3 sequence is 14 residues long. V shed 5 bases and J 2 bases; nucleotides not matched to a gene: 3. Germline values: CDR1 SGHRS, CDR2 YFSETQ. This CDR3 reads CASRAGETYNEQFF. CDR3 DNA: TGCGCCAGCAGAGCGGGAGAGACCTACAATGAGCAGTTCTTC.

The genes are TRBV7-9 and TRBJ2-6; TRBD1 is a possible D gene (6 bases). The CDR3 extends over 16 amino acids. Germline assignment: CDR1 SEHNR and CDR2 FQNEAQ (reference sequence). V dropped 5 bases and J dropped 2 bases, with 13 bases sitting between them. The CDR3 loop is CASSPPTGPGANVLTF. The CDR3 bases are TGTGCCAGCAGCCCACCTACAGGGCCTGGGGCCAACGTCCTGACTTTC.

CDR3 in amino acids: CASSPGGPSNQPQHF. The CDR3 bases are TGTGCCAGCAGTCCTGGGGGGCCCAGCAATCAGCCCCAGCATTTT. J is TRBJ1-5 and V is TRBV28, with a possible D match to TRBD1 (6 bases). Germline loops: CDR1 MDHEN, CDR2 SYDVKM. V gave up 5 bases and J gave up 1 base, with 12 bases separating them. The CDR3 is 15 amino acids.

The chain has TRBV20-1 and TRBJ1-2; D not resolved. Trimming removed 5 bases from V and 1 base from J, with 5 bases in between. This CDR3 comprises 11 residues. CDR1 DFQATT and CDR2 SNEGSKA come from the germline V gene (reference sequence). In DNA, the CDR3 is TGCAGTGCTCCGGGTAACTATGGCTACACCTTC. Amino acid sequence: CSAPGNYGYTF.

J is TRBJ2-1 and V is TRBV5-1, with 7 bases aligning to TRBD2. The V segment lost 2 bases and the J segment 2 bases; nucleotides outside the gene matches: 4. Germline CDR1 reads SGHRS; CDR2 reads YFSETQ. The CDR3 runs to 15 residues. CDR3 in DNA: TGCGCCAGCAGCTTCCGGGGGGAACCCTACAATGAGCAGTTCTTC. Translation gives CASSFRGEPYNEQFF.

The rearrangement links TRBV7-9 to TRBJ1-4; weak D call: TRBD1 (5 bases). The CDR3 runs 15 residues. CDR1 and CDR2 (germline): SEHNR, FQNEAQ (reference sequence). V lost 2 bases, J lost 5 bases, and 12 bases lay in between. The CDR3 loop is CASSLSQARNEKLFF. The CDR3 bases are TGTGCCAGCAGCTTATCACAGGCGAGAAATGAAAAACTGTTTTTT.

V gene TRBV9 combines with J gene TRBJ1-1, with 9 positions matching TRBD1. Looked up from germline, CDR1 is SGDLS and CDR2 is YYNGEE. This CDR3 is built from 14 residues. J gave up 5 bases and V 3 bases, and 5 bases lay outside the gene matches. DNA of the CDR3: TGTGCCAGCAGCGGGACAGGGGCTGGAACTGAAGCTTTCTTT. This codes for CASSGTGAGTEAFF.

CDR3 sequence (DNA): TGTGCCAGCAGTGAGAGAGGGAGTAACACTGAAGCTTTCTTT. Its translation is CASSERGSNTEAFF. The chain links TRBV2 to TRBJ1-1; D is unclear. Trimming pared 3 bases from V and 2 bases from J, leaving 10 bases between. This CDR3 comprises 14 residues. Germline V lookup: CDR1 SNHLY, CDR2 FYNNEI.

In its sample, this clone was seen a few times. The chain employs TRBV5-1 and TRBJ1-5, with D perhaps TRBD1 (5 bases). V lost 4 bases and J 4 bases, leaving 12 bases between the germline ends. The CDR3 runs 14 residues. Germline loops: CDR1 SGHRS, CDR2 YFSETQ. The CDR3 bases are TGCGCCAGCAGCCCGGGACGCCAGAATCAGCCCCAGCATTTT. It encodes CASSPGRQNQPQHF.

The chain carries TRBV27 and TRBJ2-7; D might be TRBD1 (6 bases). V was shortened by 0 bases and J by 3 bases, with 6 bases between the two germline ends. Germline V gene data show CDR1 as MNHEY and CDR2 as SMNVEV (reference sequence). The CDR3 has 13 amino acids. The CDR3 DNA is TGTGCCAGCAGTTTATCGGACAGCTACGAGCAGTACTTC. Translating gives CASSLSDSYEQYF.

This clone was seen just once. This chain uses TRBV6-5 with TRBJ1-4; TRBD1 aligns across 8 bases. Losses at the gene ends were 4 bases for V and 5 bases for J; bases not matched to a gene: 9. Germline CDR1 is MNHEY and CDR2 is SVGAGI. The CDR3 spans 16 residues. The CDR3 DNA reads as TGTGCCAGCAGTTTCGGACGGACAGGGAAGAATGAAAAACTGTTTTTT. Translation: CASSFGRTGKNEKLFF.

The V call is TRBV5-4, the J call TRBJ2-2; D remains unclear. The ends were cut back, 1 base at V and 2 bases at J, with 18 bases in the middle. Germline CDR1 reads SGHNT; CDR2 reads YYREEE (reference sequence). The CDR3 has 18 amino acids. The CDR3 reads CASSLRRVDHTNTGELFF. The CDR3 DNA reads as TGTGCCAGCAGCTTGCGGCGTGTAGACCATACTAACACCGGGGAGCTGTTTTTT.

This CDR3 reads CASSLGLNQETQYF. In DNA, the CDR3 is TGTGCCAGCAGCCTGGGACTTAACCAAGAGACCCAGTACTTC. V is TRBV13 and J is TRBJ2-5, with a possible D match to TRBD2 (6 bases). Trimming cost V 5 bases and J 0 bases, with 10 bases left between them. Looked up from germline, CDR1 is PRHDT and CDR2 is FYEKMQ (reference sequence). The length of the CDR3 is 14 residues.

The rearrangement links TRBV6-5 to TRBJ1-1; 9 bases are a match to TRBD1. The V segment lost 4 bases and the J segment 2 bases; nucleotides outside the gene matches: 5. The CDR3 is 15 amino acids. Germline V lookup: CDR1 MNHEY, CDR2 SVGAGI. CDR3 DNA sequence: TGTGCCAGCAGTTTACAGGGGGCTCTTAACACTGAAGCTTTCTTT. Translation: CASSLQGALNTEAFF.

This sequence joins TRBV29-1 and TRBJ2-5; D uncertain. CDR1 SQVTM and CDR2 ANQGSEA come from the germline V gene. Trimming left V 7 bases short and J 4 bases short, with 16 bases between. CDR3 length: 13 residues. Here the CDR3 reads CSALGETLETQYF. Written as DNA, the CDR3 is TGCAGCGCCCTCGGAGAGACCTTAGAGACCCAGTACTTC.

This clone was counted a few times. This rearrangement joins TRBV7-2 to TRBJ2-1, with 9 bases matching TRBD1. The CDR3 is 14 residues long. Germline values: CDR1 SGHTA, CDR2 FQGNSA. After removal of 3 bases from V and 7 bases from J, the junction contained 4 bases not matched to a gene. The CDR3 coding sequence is TGTGCCAGCAGCTTTCGGACAGGGGCGAATGAGCAGTTCTTC. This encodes CASSFRTGANEQFF.

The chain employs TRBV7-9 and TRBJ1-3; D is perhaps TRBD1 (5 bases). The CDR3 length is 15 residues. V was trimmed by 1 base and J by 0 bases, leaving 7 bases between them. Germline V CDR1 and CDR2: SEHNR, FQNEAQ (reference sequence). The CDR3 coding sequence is TGTGCCAGCAGCTTAGTGCAGGGCTCTGGAAACACCATATATTTT. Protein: CASSLVQGSGNTIYF. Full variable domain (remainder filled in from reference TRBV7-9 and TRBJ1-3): DTGVSQNPRHKITKRGQNVTFRCDPISEHNRLYWYRQTLGQGPEFLTYFQNEAQLEKSRLLSDRFSAERPKGSFSTLEIQRTEQGDSAMYLCASSLVQGSGNTIYFGEGSWLTVV.

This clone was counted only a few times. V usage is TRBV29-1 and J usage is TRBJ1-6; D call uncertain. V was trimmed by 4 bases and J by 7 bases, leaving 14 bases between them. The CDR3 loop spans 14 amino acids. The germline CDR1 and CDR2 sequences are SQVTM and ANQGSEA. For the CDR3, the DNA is TGCAGCGTTGGCTCGACGGACTCAAATTCACCCCTCCACTTT. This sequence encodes CSVGSTDSNSPLHF.

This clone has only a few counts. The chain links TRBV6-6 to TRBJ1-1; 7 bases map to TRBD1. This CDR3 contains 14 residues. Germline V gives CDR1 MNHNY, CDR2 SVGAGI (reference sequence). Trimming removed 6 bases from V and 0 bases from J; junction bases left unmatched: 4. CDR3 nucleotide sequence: TGTGCCAGCAGGAAGGGACAGTTGAACACTGAAGCTTTCTTT. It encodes CASRKGQLNTEAFF.